These 19 T cell receptor beta chains share one sample of origin, sequenced in a study of cytomegalovirus exposure and HLA in healthy donors. PCR involved 60 Vbeta and 13 Jbeta primers. The data were produced by immunoSEQ multiplex PCR, yet TCRdb's version contains in-frame clones alone and is incomplete. The table has about 200,000 clones, 70% to 85% seen once. What was sequenced was PBMCs. The receptors derive from a boy aged 2 to 10 in good health and CMV-seronegative.

This clone was seen a handful of times. Distinct nucleotide sequences in the sample also encode this CDR3. The chain joins TRBV11-2 to TRBJ1-2; 7 bases are shared with TRBD1. The length of the CDR3 is 14 residues. Germline assignment: CDR1 SGHAT and CDR2 FQNNGV. The junction had 6 bases not matched to a gene; V was cut back by 5 bases and J by 3 bases. This CDR3 is CASSPNRGDYGYTF. CDR3 coding DNA: TGTGCCAGCAGCCCTAACAGGGGTGACTATGGCTACACCTTC.

J is TRBJ1-4 and V is TRBV4-1, with D possibly being TRBD1 (5 bases). Germline-derived CDR1 and CDR2 are MGHRA and YSYEKL. Trimming shortened V by 0 bases and J by 6 bases, and 14 bases separated the two germline ends. This CDR3 contains 16 residues. CDR3 DNA: TGCGCCAGCAGCCAAGATCAGGTCGGGGGACATGAAAAACTGTTTTTT. Its protein is CASSQDQVGGHEKLFF.

The rearrangement links TRBV7-2 to TRBJ2-5; TRBD2 is a possible D gene (5 bases). In germline, CDR1 is SGHTA, CDR2 FQGNSA. The CDR3 extends over 13 amino acids. The V and J ends lost 5 bases and 11 bases respectively, with 18 bases between them. The CDR3 DNA reads TGTGCCAGCAGCCCCGGCTCCATGAGGGAGCAGTACTTC. This sequence encodes CASSPGSMREQYF.

The chain carries TRBV6-6 and TRBJ2-1; 7 bases map to TRBD1. This CDR3 is built from 14 residues. CDR1 and CDR2 from the germline V gene are MNHNY and SVGAGI (reference sequence). V gave up 5 bases and J gave up 8 bases; unmatched junction bases: 9. The CDR3 sequence: CASSDRETGDEQFF. CDR3 in DNA: TGTGCCAGCAGTGACAGGGAGACCGGCGATGAGCAGTTCTTC.

In this sample, this clone turned up once. The rearrangement joins TRBV16 to TRBJ1-1, with 7 bases matching TRBD1. Germline V gene sequence: CDR1 KGHSY, CDR2 FQNENV. This CDR3 is built from 19 residues. Germline trimming cut 0 bases from V and 2 bases from J; bases unmatched to any gene: 15. This CDR3 reads CASSQSPTGYVQFNTEAFF. In nucleotides, the CDR3 is TGTGCCAGCAGCCAATCCCCGACAGGGTATGTTCAATTTAACACTGAAGCTTTCTTT.

This rearrangement joins TRBV4-3 to TRBJ1-2; D may be TRBD1 (5 bases). This CDR3 is 16 amino acids long. Germline values: CDR1 LGHNA, CDR2 YSLEER. The V and J ends lost 4 bases and 4 bases respectively, with 19 bases between them. CDR3: CASSPGLDRTPYGYTF. In nucleotides, the CDR3 is TGCGCCAGCAGCCCAGGGCTGGACCGTACACCCTATGGCTACACCTTC.

The DNA for the CDR3 is TGTGCCAGCAGCGGCGGACAGGGATATGGCTACACCTTC. Translating gives CASSGGQGYGYTF. The V call is TRBV9, the J call TRBJ1-2; 8 positions agree with TRBD1. The CDR3 is 13 residues long. Per the germline V gene, CDR1 is SGDLS and CDR2 is YYNGEE. V dropped 3 bases and J dropped 5; count of bases not matched to a gene: 3. The full variable domain, with the rest looked up from reference TRBV9 and TRBJ1-2, is DSGVTQTPKHLITATGQRVTLRCSPRSGDLSVYWYQQSLDQGLQFLIQYYNGEERAKGNILERFSAQQFPDLHSELNLSSLELGDSALYFCASSGGQGYGYTFGSGTRLTVV.

The chain recombines TRBV10-3 with TRBJ1-2; 8 nucleotides line up with TRBD1. Trimming at V came to 7 bases and at J to 3 bases, leaving 4 bases not matched to a gene. Germline CDR1 ENHRY, CDR2 SYGVKD. The CDR3 covers 13 residues. The CDR3 protein is CAITKDRDYGYTF. The CDR3 region has the DNA TGTGCCATCACCAAGGACAGGGACTATGGCTACACCTTC.

The chain combines TRBV11-2 with TRBJ2-3; D is undetermined. CDR1 SGHAT and CDR2 FQNNGV come from the germline V gene. V shed 5 bases and J shed 2 bases, with 5 bases lying between them. This CDR3 is 12 amino acids long. The CDR3 region is CASSIFTDTQYF. The CDR3 DNA is TGTGCCAGCAGCATATTCACAGATACGCAGTATTTT.

V gene TRBV7-3 combines with J gene TRBJ1-1; 8 bases are shared with TRBD1. Germline lookup yields CDR1 SGHTA and CDR2 FQGTGA. The CDR3 runs to 14 residues. The J segment lost 1 base and the V segment lost 5 bases, leaving 3 bases of the junction unmatched. For the CDR3, the DNA is TGTGCCAGCAGCCGGGGGACAGGGAACACTGAAGCTTTCTTT. Translating it yields CASSRGTGNTEAFF. The whole variable domain, remainder taken from reference TRBV7-3 and TRBJ1-1, is GAGVSQTPSNKVTEKGKYVELRCDPISGHTALYWYRQSLGQGPEFLIYFQGTGAADDSGLPNDRFFAVRPEGSVSTLKIQRTERGDSAVYLCASSRGTGNTEAFFGQGTRLTVV.

V usage is TRBV21-1 and J usage is TRBJ2-5; the tabulated D call, TRBD1, remains unverified against the DNA. TRBV21-1 is designated a pseudogene. The CDR3 contains 15 residues. This CDR3 reads CASSKGERQEETQYF. CDR3 in DNA: TGTGCCAGCAGCAAAGGGGAGAGACAGGAAGAGACCCAGTACTTC.

This chain connects TRBV2 to TRBJ1-2; weak D call: TRBD1 (5 bases). This CDR3 has 9 amino acids. CDR1 is SNHLY and CDR2 is FYNNEI in the germline V gene. V lost 6 bases to trimming and J lost 13 bases, with 9 bases between them. This chain's CDR3 is CASRGGLTF. The DNA of the CDR3 is TGTGCCAGCAGGGGGGGACTCACCTTC.

The rearrangement uses TRBV28 and TRBJ2-5; D possibly corresponds to TRBD2 (6 bases). V lost 7 bases and J 2 bases, leaving 11 bases between the germline ends. The CDR3 totals 13 residues. Germline V lookup: CDR1 MDHEN, CDR2 SYDVKM. CDR3 bases: TGTGCCAGCACTCGGGGGATTCAAGAGACCCAGTACTTC. Translation: CASTRGIQETQYF.

The chain employs TRBV6-1 and TRBJ1-2; D gene ambiguous. V was cut by 8 bases and J by 6 bases, with 22 bases left in between. Germline CDR1 reads MNHNS; CDR2 reads SASEGT. CDR3 length: 15 amino acids. The CDR3: CASSEWIGGTNGYTF. The CDR3 DNA reads as TGTGCCAGCTCCGAATGGATCGGAGGAACGAATGGCTACACCTTC.

The chain joins TRBV6-6 to TRBJ2-1; D is ambiguous. Germline CDR1 MNHNY, CDR2 SVGAGI (reference sequence). The CDR3 runs 11 residues. Trimming removed 7 bases at V and 6 bases at J, with 7 bases between. CDR3 in DNA: TGTGCCAGCACCCTACTCAATGAGCAGTTCTTC. It encodes CASTLLNEQFF.

This chain uses TRBV7-3 with TRBJ2-1; 11 nucleotides line up with TRBD1. The CDR3 length is 15 residues. CDR1 SGHTA and CDR2 FQGTGA come from the germline V gene. Trimming removed 6 bases from V and 10 bases from J; junction bases left unmatched: 11. The CDR3 region is CASSPGQGADGEQFF. In DNA, the CDR3 is TGTGCCAGCAGTCCCGGACAGGGGGCTGACGGGGAGCAGTTCTTC.

This rearrangement joins TRBV7-6 to TRBJ2-5; D is uncertain. Germline V gene data show CDR1 as SGHVS and CDR2 as FNYEAQ. CDR3 length equals 13 residues. Trimming shortened V by 5 bases and J by 2 bases, and 9 bases separated the two germline ends. The CDR3 coding sequence is TGTGCCAGCAGCCCCCCCAATCAAGAGACCCAGTACTTC. Its protein is CASSPPNQETQYF. Based on the CDR3 plus reference TRBV7-6 and TRBJ2-5, the full variable domain is GAGVSQSPRYKVTKRGQDVALRCDPISGHVSLYWYRQALGQGPEFLTYFNYEAQQDKSGLPNDRFSAERPEGSISTLTIQRTEQRDSAMYRCASSPPNQETQYFGPGTRLLVL.

The rearrangement uses TRBV30 and TRBJ2-7; unclear D gene. This CDR3 spans 12 amino acids. Germline V gene sequence: CDR1 GTSNPN, CDR2 SVGIG (reference sequence). The germline V and J ends were trimmed by 0 bases and 2 bases, with 5 bases remaining between them. The CDR3 DNA reads as TGTGCCTGGAGTGTAACTACCTACGAGCAGTACTTC. Translation: CAWSVTTYEQYF.

The chain links TRBV6-5 to TRBJ2-1; 8 nucleotides line up with TRBD2. From germline, CDR1 is MNHEY and CDR2 SVGAGI. This CDR3 is 13 amino acids long. The V segment lost 6 bases and the J segment 5 bases; nucleotides outside the gene matches: 3. The CDR3 nucleotides are TGTGCCAGCAGCCTACTAGCGGACAATGAGCAGTTCTTC. Its translation: CASSLLADNEQFF.